The rows below give T cell receptor beta chains drawn from one sample of a study of OX40 agonist ivuxolimab in advanced cancers. Measured with immunoSEQ multiplex PCR; TCRdb has only the in-frame clones, and not every one. The profile covers tens of thousands of clones, with more than 85% appearing a single time and roughly 1.1% taken by the ten largest. The starting material was CD4+ or CD8+ T cells sorted from blood, obtained in a trial of the OX40 agonist ivuxolimab. Receptor source: an adult with an advanced solid tumor such as melanoma, head and neck, liver or kidney cancer. CDR3s include the opening cysteine and the closing phenylalanine or tryptophan. D genes are given only for firm matches. The size entry is marked missing in some rows and otherwise reads once, few, many or a size class.

TRBJ1-1 TRBV7-9 . . TGTGCCAGCAGCTTGTCAGGGGACACTGAAGCTTTCTTT CASSLSGDTEAFF
TRBJ2-7 TRBV6-5 TRBD1 . TGTGCCAGCAGTCGACAGGGGGCCTCGAGGGAGCAGTACTTC CASSRQGASREQYF
TRBJ2-5 TRBV6-5 . . TGTGCCAGCAGTCATGGACCGTCTCGAGAGACCCAGTACTTC CASSHGPSRETQYF
TRBJ1-3 TRBV5-5 . . TGTGCCAGCAGCCCCCCCGTCGGGATCTCTGGAAACACCATATATTTT CASSPPVGISGNTIYF
TRBJ1-6 TRBV10-3 TRBD1 . TGTGCCATCAGTGAGCCCCTAGACAGGGACGGATCACCCCTCCACTTT CAISEPLDRDGSPLHF
TRBJ2-2 TRBV6-4 . . TGTGCCAGCAGTGACACAAACACCGGGGAGCTGTTTTTT CASSDTNTGELFF
TRBJ2-2 TRBV19 . few TGTGCCAGTTGGGAAGAGTACACCGGGGAGCTGTTTTTT CASWEEYTGELFF
TRBJ2-1 TRBV6-4 . . TGTGCCAGCAGTGAAGACAGATTAACAGTCGATGAGCAGTTCTTC CASSEDRLTVDEQFF
TRBJ1-1 TRBV2 TRBD1 . TGTGCCAGCAGGACAAGGGACAGAAGGAACACTGAAGCTTTCTTT CASRTRDRRNTEAFF
TRBJ1-1 TRBV18 . . TGTGCCAGCTCACCCCGGAGGGACACTGAAGCTTTCTTT CASSPRRDTEAFF
TRBJ2-7 TRBV4-1 TRBD2 . TGCGCCAGCAGCCAAGGGAGCGGGGGGCCAAACTACGAGCAGTACTTC CASSQGSGGPNYEQYF
TRBJ2-7 TRBV11-2 TRBD1 . TGTGCCAGCAGCGCCTTGACAGGGGGCGAGCAGTACTTC CASSALTGGEQYF
TRBJ1-1 TRBV5-1 . . TGCGCCAGCAGCTTACTGGAGCGGCGCTCTAACACTGAAGCTTTCTTT CASSLLERRSNTEAFF
TRBJ1-3 TRBV6-1 . . TGTGCCAGCATCACGTCCTCTGGAAACACCATATATTTT CASITSSGNTIYF
TRBJ2-7 TRBV4-1 . . TGCGCCAGCAGCCAGGCAGGGACACCTAACTACGAGCAGTACTTC CASSQAGTPNYEQYF
TRBJ2-6 TRBV7-2 TRBD1 once TGTGCCAGCAGCTCCCCGGGACAGGGGACTGGGGCCAACGTCCTGACTTTC CASSSPGQGTGANVLTF